Sequencing of this T cell receptor beta chain was carried out in a study of neurological immune-mediated disorders. Study results and limitations: HTLV-1-associated myelopathy had the most TCR clonal expansion, while multiple sclerosis had the least, a level that fell below healthy controls.

V lost 0 bases to trimming and J lost 7 bases, with 8 bases between them. This CDR3 is built from 14 residues. The germline gives CDR1 SGHRS, CDR2 YFSETQ. The cDNA came from 5'RACE, which used 10-nucleotide random UMIs. The output of every sequencing run exceeded 170 million TCR-beta sequences, derived from 15-18 subjects. TCRdb re-called the 5' RACE reads through MiXCR, storing one row per CDR3 protein. The sample has about 80,000 distinct CDR3 sequences, about 9.4% seen once. From 2 million PBMCs stored at -80 C, the unsorted libraries were generated. Ten or more counts support this clonotype. Its specificity is not known.

This chain uses TRBV5-1 with TRBJ1-6; no definite D call. The specimen was PBMCs. The receptor was isolated from a man in his fifties in good health. The CDR3 protein is CASSLGLGNSPLHF. CDR3 DNA sequence: TGCGCCAGCAGCTTGGGTCTTGGAAATTCACCCCTCCACTTT.